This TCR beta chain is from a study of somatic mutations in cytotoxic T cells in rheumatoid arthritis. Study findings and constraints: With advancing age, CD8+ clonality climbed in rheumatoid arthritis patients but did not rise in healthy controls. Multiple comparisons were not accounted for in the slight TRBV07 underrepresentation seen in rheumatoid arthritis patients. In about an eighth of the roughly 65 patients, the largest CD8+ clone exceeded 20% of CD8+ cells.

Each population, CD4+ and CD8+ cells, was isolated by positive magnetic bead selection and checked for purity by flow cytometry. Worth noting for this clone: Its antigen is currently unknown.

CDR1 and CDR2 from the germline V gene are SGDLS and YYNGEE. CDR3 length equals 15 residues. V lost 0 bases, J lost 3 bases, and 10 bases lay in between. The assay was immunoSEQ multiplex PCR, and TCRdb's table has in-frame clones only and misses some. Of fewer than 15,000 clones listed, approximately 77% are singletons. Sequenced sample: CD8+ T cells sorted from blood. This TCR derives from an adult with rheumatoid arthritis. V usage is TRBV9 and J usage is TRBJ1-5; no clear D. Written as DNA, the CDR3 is TGTGCCAGCAGCGTAGGACCGGCTAACAATCAGCCCCAGCATTTT. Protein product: CASSVGPANNQPQHF.